The T cell receptor (beta chain) under discussion was sequenced for a study of T cell responses to AZD1222 COVID-19 vaccine. Data came from immunoSEQ multiplex PCR; TCRdb stores just in-frame clones and leaves some out. The sample has some 89,000 clones, around 87% seen once. Regarding the study as a whole: Sampling that yielded the repertoires occurred only after the peak T cell response. Seropositive AZD1222 recipients at baseline numbered only five or six. Spike-wide coverage was observed for vaccine-associated CD4 TCRs, with dominant responses at 160-218 and 743-854. Mostly white British, mostly female donors; authors suggested clonal diversity may be underestimated.

With respect to this clone: Its antigen is not identified.

The receptor comes from an adult in good health. Sequencing used peripheral blood, obtained on day 0 of MenACWY control vaccination.

The CDR3 is CASSHELEVAGAYEQYF. CDR3 nucleotides: TGCGCCAGCAGCCATGAGTTAGAGGTAGCGGGGGCCTACGAGCAGTACTTC. V usage is TRBV4-1 and J usage is TRBJ2-7; 9 bases are a match to TRBD2. This CDR3 has 17 residues. After removal of 3 bases from V and 2 bases from J, the junction contained 11 bases not matched to a gene. The germline V gene encodes CDR1 MGHRA and CDR2 YSYEKL.